This T cell receptor (beta chain) was sequenced for a study of CXCR3-negative and CXCR3-positive naive CD8 T cells. UMI labels and 5' RACE were used to prepare the TRB cDNA libraries. TCRdb re-analyzed the 5' RACE reads; it lists each CDR3 protein once, without DNA. Found here are 100,000 or so distinct CDR3 sequences; the top ten clones hold over 1.5%. The receptor was derived from a human donor in good health. Some clones in this sample may be carry-over from other donors' samples. The sequenced material came from naive CXCR3- CD8+ T cells from blood. Subset noted: CD45RO-CCR7+CD27+CD95- naive CD8+ T cells lacking CXCR3 (TNR3-).

This CDR3 is CSVGGTLGGYTF. This rearrangement joins TRBV29-1 to TRBJ1-2; TCRdb indicates TRBD1, and absent DNA this call remains unverified. The CDR3 consists of 12 residues. Per the germline V gene, CDR1 is SQVTM and CDR2 is ANQGSEA.